The entry that follows covers one TCR beta chain sequence. Its antigen is unknown. Some clones are missing from TCRdb's copy, which holds only in-frame ones; the method was immunoSEQ multiplex PCR. This table holds 3,500 to 5,000 clones, approximately 73% found once. Trimming cost V 5 bases and J 7 bases; bases outside gene matches: 9. The CDR3 runs 14 residues. Per germline, CDR1 SGHTA and CDR2 FQGTGA. The entry originates in a study of coeliac disease. Whole-study findings and limits: The authors considered this approach unsuitable for unbiased detection of gliadin-specific T cells. TRB repertoires were largely private, with most amino acid sequences found in only one sample. Cross-contamination between intraepithelial and lamina propria cells was possible. In active celiac disease, intraepithelial and lamina propria TRB and TRG repertoires were less clonal than controls.

J is TRBJ1-1 and V is TRBV7-3, with TRBD1 matching 8 bases. This sequence was found in a woman between 18 and 30 years old with active celiac disease. The specimen sequenced was intraepithelial lymphocytes from the gut. The CDR3 region has the DNA TGTGCCAGCAGCCCCTCAGGGGGCGCTGGTGAAGCTTTCTTT. This translates into CASSPSGGAGEAFF.